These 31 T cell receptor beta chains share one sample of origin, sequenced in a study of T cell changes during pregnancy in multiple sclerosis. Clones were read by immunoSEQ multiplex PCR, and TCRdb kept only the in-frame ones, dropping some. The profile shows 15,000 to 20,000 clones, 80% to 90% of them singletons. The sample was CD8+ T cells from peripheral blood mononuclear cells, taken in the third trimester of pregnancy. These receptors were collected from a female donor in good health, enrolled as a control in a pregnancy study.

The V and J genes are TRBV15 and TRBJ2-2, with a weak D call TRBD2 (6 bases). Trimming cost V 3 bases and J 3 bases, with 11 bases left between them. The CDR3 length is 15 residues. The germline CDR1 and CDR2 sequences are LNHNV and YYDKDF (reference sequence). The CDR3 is CATSSGEADTGELFF. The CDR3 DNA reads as TGTGCCACCAGCAGCGGGGAGGCCGACACCGGGGAGCTGTTTTTT.

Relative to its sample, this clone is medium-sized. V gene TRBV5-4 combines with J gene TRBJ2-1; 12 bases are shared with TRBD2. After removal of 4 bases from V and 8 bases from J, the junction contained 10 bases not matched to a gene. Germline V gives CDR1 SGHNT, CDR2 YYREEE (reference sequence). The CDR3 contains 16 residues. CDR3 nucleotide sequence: TGTGCCAGCAGCACCCTGACTAGCGGGAGTGGTGATGAGCAGTTCTTC. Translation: CASSTLTSGSGDEQFF.

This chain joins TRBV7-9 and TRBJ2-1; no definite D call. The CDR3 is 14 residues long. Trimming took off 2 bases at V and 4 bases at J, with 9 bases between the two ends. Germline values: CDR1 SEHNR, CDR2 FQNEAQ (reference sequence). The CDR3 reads CASSLLARYNEQFF. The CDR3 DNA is TGTGCCAGCAGCTTATTGGCTCGATACAATGAGCAGTTCTTC.

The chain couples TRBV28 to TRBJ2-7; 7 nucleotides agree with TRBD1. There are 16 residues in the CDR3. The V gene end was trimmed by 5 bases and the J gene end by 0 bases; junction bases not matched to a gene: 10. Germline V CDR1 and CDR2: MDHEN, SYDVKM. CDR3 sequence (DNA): TGTGCCAGCAGTGCCGGGACAGATGACCTCTCCTACGAGCAGTACTTC. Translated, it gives CASSAGTDDLSYEQYF.

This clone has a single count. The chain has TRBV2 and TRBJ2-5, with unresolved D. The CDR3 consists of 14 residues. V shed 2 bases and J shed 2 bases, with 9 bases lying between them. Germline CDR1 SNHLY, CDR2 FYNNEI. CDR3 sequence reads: CASSEFQTQETQYF. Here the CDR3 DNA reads TGTGCCAGCAGTGAATTTCAGACACAAGAGACCCAGTACTTC.

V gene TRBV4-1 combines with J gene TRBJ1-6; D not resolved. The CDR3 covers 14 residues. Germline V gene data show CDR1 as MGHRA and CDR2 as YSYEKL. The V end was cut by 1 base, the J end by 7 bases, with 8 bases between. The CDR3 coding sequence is TGCGCCAGCAGCCAAGGGGAGAGAAATTCACCCCTCCACTTT. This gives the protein CASSQGERNSPLHF.

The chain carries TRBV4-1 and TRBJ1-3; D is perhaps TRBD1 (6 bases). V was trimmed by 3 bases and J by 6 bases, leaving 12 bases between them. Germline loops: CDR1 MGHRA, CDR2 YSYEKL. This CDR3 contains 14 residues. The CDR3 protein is CASSQLQGPNTIYF. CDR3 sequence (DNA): TGCGCCAGCAGCCAGTTACAGGGCCCAAACACCATATATTTT.

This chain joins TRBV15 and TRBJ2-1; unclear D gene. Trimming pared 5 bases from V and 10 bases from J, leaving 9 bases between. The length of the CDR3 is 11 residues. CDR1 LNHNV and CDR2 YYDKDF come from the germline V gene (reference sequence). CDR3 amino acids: CATSSSREQFF. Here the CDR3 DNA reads TGTGCCACCAGCTCGTCTAGGGAGCAGTTCTTC.

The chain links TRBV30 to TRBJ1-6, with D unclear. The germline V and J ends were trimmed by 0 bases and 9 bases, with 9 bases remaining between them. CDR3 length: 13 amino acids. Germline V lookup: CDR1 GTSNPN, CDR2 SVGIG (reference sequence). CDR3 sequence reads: CAWSVGVISPLHF. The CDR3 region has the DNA TGTGCCTGGAGTGTCGGGGTTATTTCACCCCTCCACTTT.

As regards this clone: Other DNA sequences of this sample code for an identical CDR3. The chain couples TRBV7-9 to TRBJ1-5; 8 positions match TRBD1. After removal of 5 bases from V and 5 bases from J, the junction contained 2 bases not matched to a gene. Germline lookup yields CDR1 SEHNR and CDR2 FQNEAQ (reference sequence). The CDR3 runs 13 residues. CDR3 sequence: CASSPGGYQPQHF. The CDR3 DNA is TGTGCCAGCAGCCCAGGGGGCTATCAGCCCCAGCATTTT.

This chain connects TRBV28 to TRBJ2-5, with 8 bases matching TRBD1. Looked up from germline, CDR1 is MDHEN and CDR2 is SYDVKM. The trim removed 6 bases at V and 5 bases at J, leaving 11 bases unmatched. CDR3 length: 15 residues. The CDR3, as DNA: TGTGCCAGCAGACAAACTCAGGGGGCGGGGGAGACCCAGTACTTC. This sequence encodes CASRQTQGAGETQYF. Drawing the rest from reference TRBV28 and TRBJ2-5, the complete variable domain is DVKVTQSSRYLVKRTGEKVFLECVQDMDHENMFWYRQDPGLGLRLIYFSYDVKMKEKGDIPEGYSVSREKKERFSLILESASTNQTSMYLCASRQTQGAGETQYFGPGTRLLVL.

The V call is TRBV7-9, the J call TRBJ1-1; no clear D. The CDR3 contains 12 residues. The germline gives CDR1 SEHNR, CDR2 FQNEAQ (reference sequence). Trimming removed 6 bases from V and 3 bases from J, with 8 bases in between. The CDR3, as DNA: TGTGCCAGCAGTTTTACGGACACTGAAGCTTTCTTT. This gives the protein CASSFTDTEAFF. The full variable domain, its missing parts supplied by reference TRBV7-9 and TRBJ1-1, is DTGVSQNPRHKITKRGQNVTFRCDPISEHNRLYWYRQTLGQGPEFLTYFQNEAQLEKSRLLSDRFSAERPKGSFSTLEIQRTEQGDSAMYLCASSFTDTEAFFGQGTRLTVV.

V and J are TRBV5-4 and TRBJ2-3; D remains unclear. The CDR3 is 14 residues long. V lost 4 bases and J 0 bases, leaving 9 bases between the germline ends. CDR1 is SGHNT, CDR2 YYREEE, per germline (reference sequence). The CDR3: CASSADLSTDTQYF. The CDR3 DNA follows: TGTGCCAGCAGCGCCGACTTGAGCACAGATACGCAGTATTTT.

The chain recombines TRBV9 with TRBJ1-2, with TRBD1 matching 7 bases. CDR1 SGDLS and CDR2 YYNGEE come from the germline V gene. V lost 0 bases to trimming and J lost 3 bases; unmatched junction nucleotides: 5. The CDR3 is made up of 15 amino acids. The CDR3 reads CASSVGTDRDYGYTF. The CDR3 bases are TGTGCCAGCAGCGTAGGCACAGACAGGGACTATGGCTACACCTTC.

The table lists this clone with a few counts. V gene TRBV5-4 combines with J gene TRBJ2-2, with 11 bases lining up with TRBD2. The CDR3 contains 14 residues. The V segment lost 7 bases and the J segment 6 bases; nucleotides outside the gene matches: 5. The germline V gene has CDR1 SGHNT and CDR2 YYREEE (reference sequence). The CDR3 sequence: CASSLTSGAGELFF. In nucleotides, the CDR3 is TGTGCCAGCTCCCTGACTAGCGGGGCCGGGGAGCTGTTTTTT.

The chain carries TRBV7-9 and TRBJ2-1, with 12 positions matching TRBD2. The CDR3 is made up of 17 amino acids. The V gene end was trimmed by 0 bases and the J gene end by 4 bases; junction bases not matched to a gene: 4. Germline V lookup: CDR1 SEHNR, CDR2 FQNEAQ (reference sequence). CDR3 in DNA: TGTGCCAGCAGCTTAGCCTTAACTAGCGGGGGGTACAATGAGCAGTTCTTC. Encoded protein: CASSLALTSGGYNEQFF. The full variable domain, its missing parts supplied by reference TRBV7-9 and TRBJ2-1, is DTGVSQNPRHKITKRGQNVTFRCDPISEHNRLYWYRQTLGQGPEFLTYFQNEAQLEKSRLLSDRFSAERPKGSFSTLEIQRTEQGDSAMYLCASSLALTSGGYNEQFFGPGTRLTVL.

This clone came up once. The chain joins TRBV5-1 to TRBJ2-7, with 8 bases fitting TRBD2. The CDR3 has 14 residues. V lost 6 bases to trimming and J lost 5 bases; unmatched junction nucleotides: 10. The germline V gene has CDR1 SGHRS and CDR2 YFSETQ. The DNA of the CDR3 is TGCGCCAGCACATCGGGGGGGGGAAGGCACGAGCAGTACTTC. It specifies CASTSGGGRHEQYF.

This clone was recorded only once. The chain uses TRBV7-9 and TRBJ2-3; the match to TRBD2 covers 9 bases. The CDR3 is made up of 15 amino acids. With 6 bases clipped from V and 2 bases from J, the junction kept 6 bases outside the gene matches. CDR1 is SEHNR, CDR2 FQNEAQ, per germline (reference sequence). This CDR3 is CASRALAGYTDTQYF. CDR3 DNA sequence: TGTGCCAGCAGGGCCCTAGCGGGATACACAGATACGCAGTATTTT.

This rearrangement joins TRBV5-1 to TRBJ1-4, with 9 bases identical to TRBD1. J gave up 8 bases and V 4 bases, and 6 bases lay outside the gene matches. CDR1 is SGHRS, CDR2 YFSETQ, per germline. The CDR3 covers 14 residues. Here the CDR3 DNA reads TGCGCCAGCAGCCTAGGGACAGGGAGGGAAAAACTGTTTTTT. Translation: CASSLGTGREKLFF.

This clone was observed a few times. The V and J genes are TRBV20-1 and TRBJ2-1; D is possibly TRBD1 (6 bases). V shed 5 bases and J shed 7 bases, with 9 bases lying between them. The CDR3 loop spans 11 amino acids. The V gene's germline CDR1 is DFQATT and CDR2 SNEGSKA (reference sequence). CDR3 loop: CSALTGNEQFF. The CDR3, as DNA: TGCAGTGCTCTTACAGGGAATGAGCAGTTCTTC.

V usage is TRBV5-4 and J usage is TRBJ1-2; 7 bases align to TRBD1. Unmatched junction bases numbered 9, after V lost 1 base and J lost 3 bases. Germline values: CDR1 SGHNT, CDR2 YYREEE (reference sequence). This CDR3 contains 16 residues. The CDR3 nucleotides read TGTGCCAGCAGCTTGCCCGCAGACAGGGCGGACTATGGCTACACCTTC. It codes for CASSLPADRADYGYTF.

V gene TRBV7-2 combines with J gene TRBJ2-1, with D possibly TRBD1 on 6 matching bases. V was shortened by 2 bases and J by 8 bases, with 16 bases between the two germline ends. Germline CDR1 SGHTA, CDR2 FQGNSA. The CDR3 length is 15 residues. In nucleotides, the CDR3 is TGTGCCAGCAGCTTAAGTGGGGATCCAGGGGATGAGCAGTTCTTC. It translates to CASSLSGDPGDEQFF.

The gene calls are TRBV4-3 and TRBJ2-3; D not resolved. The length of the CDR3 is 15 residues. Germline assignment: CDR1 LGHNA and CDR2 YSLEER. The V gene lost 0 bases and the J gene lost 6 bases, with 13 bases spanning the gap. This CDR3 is CASSQDSSGRDTQYF. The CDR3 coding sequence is TGCGCCAGCAGCCAAGACAGCAGTGGCAGGGATACGCAGTATTTT.

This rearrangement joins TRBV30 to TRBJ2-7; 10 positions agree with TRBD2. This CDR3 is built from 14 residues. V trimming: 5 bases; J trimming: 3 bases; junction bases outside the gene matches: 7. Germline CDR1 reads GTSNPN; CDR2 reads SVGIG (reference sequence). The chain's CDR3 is CAWEILAGRYEQYF. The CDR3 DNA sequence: TGTGCCTGGGAGATACTAGCGGGACGCTACGAGCAGTACTTC.

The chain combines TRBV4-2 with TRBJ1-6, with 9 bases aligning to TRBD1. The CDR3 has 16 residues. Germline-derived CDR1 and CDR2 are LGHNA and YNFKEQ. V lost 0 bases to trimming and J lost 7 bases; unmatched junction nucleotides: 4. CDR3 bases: TGTGCCAGCAGCCAAGATCAGGGGACAGGGAATTCACCCCTCCACTTT. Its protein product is CASSQDQGTGNSPLHF.

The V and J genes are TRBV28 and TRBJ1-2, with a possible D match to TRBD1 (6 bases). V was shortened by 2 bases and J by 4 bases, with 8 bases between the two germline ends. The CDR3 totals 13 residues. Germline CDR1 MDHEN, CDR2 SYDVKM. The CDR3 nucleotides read TGTGCCAGCAGTTTAGGACAGTTCTATGGCTACACCTTC. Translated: CASSLGQFYGYTF.

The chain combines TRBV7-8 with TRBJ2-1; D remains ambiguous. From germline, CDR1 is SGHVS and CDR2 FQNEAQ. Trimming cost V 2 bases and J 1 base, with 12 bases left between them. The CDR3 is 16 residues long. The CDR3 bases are TGTGCCAGCAGCTTAAGTGGCACTAAGTCCTACAATGAGCAGTTCTTC. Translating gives CASSLSGTKSYNEQFF.

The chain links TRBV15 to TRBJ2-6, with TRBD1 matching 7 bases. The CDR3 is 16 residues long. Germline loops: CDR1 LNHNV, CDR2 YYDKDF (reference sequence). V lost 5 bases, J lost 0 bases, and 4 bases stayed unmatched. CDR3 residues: CATSGTAHSGANVLTF. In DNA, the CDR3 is TGTGCCACCAGCGGGACAGCCCACTCTGGGGCCAACGTCCTGACTTTC.

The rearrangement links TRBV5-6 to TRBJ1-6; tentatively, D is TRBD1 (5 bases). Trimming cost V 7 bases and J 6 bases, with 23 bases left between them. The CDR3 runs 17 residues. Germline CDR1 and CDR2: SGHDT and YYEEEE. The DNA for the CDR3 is TGTGCCAGCCTTAAGATGGCCGGGACTGGGTCTAATTCACCCCTCCACTTT. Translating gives CASLKMAGTGSNSPLHF.

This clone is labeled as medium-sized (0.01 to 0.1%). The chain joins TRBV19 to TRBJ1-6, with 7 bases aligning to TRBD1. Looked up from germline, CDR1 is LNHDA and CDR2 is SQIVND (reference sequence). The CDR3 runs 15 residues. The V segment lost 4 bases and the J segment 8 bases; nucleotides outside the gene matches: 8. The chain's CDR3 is CASSTLTGQYSPLHF. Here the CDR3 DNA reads TGTGCCAGTAGTACCCTAACGGGACAGTATTCACCCCTCCACTTT.

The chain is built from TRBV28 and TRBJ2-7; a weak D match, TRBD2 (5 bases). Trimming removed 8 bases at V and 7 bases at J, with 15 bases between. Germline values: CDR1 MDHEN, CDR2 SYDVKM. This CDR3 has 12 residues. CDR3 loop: CASSLVLGEQYF. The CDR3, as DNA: TGTGCCAGCTCACTAGTACTTGGGGAGCAGTACTTC.